The clone carrying this TCR beta chain appeared many times. The antigen remains undetermined. Germline V lookup: CDR1 SGHRS, CDR2 YFSETQ. The J segment lost 5 bases and the V segment lost 0 bases, leaving 4 bases of the junction unmatched. This CDR3 has 15 residues. This sample was included in a study of CD8 T cells in ankylosing spondylitis. Whole-study results and caveats: Reports of some motif variants in reactive arthritis synovial fluid and blood predate this one. A TCR beta motif made of roughly eight highly homologous variants seemed typical of ankylosing spondylitis blood.

TCRdb passed the 5' RACE reads through MiXCR, listing each CDR3 protein once. The data show about 300,000 distinct CDR3 sequences, around 10% seen once. V is TRBV5-1 and J is TRBJ1-5; 8 bases align to TRBD1. The sample comprised blood, either unsorted or a sorted T cell fraction (not recorded which). This TCR derives from a female donor with ankylosing spondylitis or in good health (not recorded which). This CDR3 reads CASSLGQGKDQPQHF. CDR3 in DNA: TGCGCCAGCAGCTTGGGACAGGGGAAGGATCAGCCCCAGCATTTT. The full variable domain, completed using reference TRBV5-1 and TRBJ1-5, is KAGVTQTPRYLIKTRGQQVTLSCSPISGHRSVSWYQQTPGQGLQFLFEYFSETQRNKGNFPGRFSGRQFSNSRSEMNVSTLELGDSALYLCASSLGQGKDQPQHFGDGTRLSIL.